This record looks at one TCR beta chain sequence and its context. Its antigen is unknown. This sample was included in a study of T cell responses to AZD1222 COVID-19 vaccine. Whole-study findings and limits: Donor demographics were predominantly white British with a female majority; clonal diversity may be underestimated. Along spike, vaccine-associated CD4 TCRs were found throughout, with dominance at 160-218 and 743-854.

CDR1 LGHNA and CDR2 YSLEER come from the germline V gene. The ends were cut back, 0 bases at V and 2 bases at J, with 8 bases in the middle. This CDR3 is 16 amino acids long. Here immunoSEQ multiplex PCR was the method, and the copy in TCRdb shows in-frame clones only, minus some. Of 70,000 to 95,000 clones listed, roughly 90% are singletons. The sequence was obtained from an adult who received the AZD1222 COVID-19 vaccine. This specimen was peripheral blood, taken 28 days after the second AZD1222 dose. V is TRBV4-3 and J is TRBJ2-6; the D gene is possibly TRBD1 (6 bases). The CDR3 reads CASSQEPGAGANVLTF. The CDR3 DNA follows: TGCGCCAGCAGCCAAGAACCAGGGGCTGGGGCCAACGTCCTGACTTTC.